The 5 T cell receptor beta chains below were found in one sample sequenced in a study of shared clonotypes between healthy human individuals. The data were produced by immunoSEQ multiplex PCR, yet TCRdb's version contains in-frame clones alone and is incomplete. Seen here are some 2,500,000 clones, roughly 92% observed once, and the top ten hold approximately 0.39%. Sequencing input: naive CD4+ T cells from PBMCs. Specified subset: CD45RA+ positively selected. Receptors were obtained from a young man in good health. Some clones in this sample may be carry-over from other donors' samples.

This chain joins TRBV10-3 and TRBJ2-2, with D unclear. Germline assignment: CDR1 ENHRY and CDR2 SYGVKD. Trimming removed 6 bases at V and 4 bases at J, with 12 bases between. The CDR3 is made up of 14 amino acids. The CDR3 sequence is CAISPLFGTGELFF. Written as DNA, the CDR3 is TGTGCCATCAGCCCCCTATTCGGCACCGGGGAGCTGTTTTTT.

V is TRBV5-1 and J is TRBJ1-1; perhaps TRBD1 as D (6 bases). The germline gives CDR1 SGHRS, CDR2 YFSETQ. V lost 0 bases, J lost 4 bases, and 19 bases lay in between. The CDR3 spans 17 residues. The DNA for the CDR3 is TGCGCCAGCAGCTTGGCCCCATCGGGGGGGCTTGGCACTGAAGCTTTCTTT. This gives the protein CASSLAPSGGLGTEAFF. The whole variable domain, remainder taken from reference TRBV5-1 and TRBJ1-1, is KAGVTQTPRYLIKTRGQQVTLSCSPISGHRSVSWYQQTPGQGLQFLFEYFSETQRNKGNFPGRFSGRQFSNSRSEMNVSTLELGDSALYLCASSLAPSGGLGTEAFFGQGTRLTVV.

The chain links TRBV7-9 to TRBJ1-1, with D possibly matching TRBD1 (6 bases). This CDR3 is built from 14 residues. Germline values: CDR1 SEHNR, CDR2 FQNEAQ (reference sequence). The V end was cut by 7 bases, the J end by 5 bases, with 17 bases between. This CDR3 is CASIALRGQTEAFF. The CDR3 nucleotides read TGTGCCAGCATCGCATTGCGGGGGCAAACTGAAGCTTTCTTT.

This chain links TRBV28 with TRBJ1-5; 9 bases line up with TRBD1. Germline-derived CDR1 and CDR2 are MDHEN and SYDVKM. The CDR3 runs to 16 residues. The J segment lost 9 bases and the V segment lost 4 bases, leaving 13 bases of the junction unmatched. CDR3 sequence: CASSSSDRGGPAPQHF. The CDR3 DNA follows: TGTGCCAGCAGTTCGTCGGACAGGGGAGGGCCTGCGCCCCAGCATTTT.

This clone was seen a few times. The chain carries TRBV29-1 and TRBJ1-1; the D is unclear. Germline V gene lookup returns CDR1 SQVTM and CDR2 ANQGSEA. The CDR3 contains 11 residues. Trimming removed 8 bases from V and 0 bases from J, with 7 bases in between. The CDR3 loop is CSSRVNTEAFF. As DNA, the CDR3 is TGCAGCTCAAGGGTGAACACTGAAGCTTTCTTT.